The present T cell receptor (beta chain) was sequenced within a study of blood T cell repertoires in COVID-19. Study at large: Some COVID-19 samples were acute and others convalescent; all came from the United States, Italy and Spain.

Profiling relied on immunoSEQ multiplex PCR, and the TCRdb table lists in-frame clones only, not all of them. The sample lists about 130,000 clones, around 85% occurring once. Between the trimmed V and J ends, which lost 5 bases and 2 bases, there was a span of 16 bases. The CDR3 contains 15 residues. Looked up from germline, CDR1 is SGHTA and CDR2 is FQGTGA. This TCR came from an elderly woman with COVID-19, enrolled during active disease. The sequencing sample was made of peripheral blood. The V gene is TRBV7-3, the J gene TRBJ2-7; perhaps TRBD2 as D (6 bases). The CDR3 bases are TGTGCCAGCAGCCCTACAGCTGGAGGGGCCTACGAGCAGTACTTC. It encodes CASSPTAGGAYEQYF. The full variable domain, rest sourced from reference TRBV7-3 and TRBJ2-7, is GAGVSQTPSNKVTEKGKYVELRCDPISGHTALYWYRQSLGQGPEFLIYFQGTGAADDSGLPNDRFFAVRPEGSVSTLKIQRTERGDSAVYLCASSPTAGGAYEQYFGPGTRLTVT.